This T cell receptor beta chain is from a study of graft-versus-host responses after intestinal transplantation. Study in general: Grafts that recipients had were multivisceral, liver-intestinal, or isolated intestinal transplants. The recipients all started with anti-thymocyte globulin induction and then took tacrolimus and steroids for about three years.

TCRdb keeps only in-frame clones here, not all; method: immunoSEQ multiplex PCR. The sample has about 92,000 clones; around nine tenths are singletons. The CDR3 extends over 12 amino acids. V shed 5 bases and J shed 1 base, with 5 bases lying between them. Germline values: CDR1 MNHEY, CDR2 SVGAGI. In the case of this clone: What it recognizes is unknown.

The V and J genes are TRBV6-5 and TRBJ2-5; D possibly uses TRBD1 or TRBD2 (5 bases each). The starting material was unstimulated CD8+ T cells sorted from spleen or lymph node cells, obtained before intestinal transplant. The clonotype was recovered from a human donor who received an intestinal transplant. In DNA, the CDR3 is TGTGCCAGCAGTGGGACCCAAGAGACCCAGTACTTC. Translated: CASSGTQETQYF.